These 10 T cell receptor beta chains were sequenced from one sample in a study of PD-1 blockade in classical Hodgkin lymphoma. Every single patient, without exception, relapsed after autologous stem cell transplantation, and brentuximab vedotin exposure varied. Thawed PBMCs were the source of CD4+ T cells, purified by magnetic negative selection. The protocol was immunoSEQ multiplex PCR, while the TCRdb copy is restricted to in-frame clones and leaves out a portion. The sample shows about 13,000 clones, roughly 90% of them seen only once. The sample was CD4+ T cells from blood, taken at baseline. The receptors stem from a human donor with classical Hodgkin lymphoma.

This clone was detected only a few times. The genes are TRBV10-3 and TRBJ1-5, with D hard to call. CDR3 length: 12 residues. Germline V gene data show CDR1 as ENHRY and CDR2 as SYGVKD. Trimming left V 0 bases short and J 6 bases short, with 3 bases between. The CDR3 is CAISESPQPQHF. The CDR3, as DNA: TGTGCCATCAGTGAGTCCCCTCAGCCCCAGCATTTT.

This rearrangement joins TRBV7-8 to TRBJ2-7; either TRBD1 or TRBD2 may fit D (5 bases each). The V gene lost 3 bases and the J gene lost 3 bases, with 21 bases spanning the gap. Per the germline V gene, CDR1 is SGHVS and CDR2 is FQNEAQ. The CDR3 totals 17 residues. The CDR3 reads CASSFGNRDVGLYEQYF. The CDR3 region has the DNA TGTGCCAGCAGCTTTGGGAACCGGGACGTGGGGCTCTACGAGCAGTACTTC.

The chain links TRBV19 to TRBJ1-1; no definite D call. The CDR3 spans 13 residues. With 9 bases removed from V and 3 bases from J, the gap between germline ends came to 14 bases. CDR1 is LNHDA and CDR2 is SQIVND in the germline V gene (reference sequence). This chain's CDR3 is CASQIGPYTEAFF. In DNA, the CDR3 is TGTGCCAGCCAAATTGGGCCCTACACTGAAGCTTTCTTT.

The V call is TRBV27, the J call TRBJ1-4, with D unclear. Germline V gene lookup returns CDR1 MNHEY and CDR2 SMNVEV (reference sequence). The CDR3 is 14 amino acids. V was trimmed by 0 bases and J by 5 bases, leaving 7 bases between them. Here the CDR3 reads CASSLSRPNEKLFF. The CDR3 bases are TGTGCCAGCAGTTTATCCCGGCCCAATGAAAAACTGTTTTTT.

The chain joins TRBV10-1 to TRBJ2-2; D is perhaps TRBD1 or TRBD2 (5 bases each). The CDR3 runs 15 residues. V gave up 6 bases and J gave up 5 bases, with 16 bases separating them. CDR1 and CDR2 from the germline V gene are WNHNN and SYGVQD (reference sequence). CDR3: CASSANWGTTGELFF. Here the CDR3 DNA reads TGCGCCAGCAGCGCCAATTGGGGGACGACCGGGGAGCTGTTTTTT.

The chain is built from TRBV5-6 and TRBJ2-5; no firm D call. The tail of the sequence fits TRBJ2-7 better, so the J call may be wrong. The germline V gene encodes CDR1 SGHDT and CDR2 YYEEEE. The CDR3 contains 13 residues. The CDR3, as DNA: TGTGCCAGCAGCTTGCGGCAGATCTCCGAGCAGTACTTC. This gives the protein CASSLRQISEQYF.

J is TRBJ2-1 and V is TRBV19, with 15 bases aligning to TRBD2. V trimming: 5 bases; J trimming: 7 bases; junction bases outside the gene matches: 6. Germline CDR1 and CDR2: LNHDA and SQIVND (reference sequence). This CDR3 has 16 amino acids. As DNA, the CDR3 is TGTGCCAGTAGTGGACTAGCGGGAGGGCCGAAGAATGAGCAGTTCTTC. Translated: CASSGLAGGPKNEQFF.

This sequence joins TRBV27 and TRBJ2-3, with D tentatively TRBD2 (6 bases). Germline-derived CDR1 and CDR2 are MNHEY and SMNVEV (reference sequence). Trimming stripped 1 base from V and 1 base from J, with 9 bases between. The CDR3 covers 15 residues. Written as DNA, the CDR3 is TGTGCCAGCAGTTTATTGGGGGGAGGCACAGATACGCAGTATTTT. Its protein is CASSLLGGGTDTQYF.

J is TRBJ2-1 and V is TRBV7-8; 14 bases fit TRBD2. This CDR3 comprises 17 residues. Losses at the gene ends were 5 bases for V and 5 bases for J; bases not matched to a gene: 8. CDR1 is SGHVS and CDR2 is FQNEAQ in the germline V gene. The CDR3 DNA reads TGTGCCAGCAGCCCGCCGGGACTAGCGGGAGTCAACAATGAGCAGTTCTTC. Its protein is CASSPPGLAGVNNEQFF.

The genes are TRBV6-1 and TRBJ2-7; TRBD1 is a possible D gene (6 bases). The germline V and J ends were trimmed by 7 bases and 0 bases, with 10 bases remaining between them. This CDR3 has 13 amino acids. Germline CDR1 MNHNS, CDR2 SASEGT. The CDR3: CASNGQLSYEQYF. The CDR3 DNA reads TGTGCCAGCAATGGACAGCTCTCCTACGAGCAGTACTTC.